This T cell receptor beta chain was recovered during a study of T-cell reconstitution after alpha-beta-depleted transplantation in children. Study-level results: At the one-year point after transplant, T-cell counts and TCRbeta diversity were found to come mostly from T cells that had been newly produced.

Comments on this clonotype: Its cognate antigen is unknown.

A library of TCRbeta sequences, prepared with unique molecular identifiers, was generated. TCRdb analysed the PCR reads with MiXCR anew, one entry per CDR3 protein. The sample yields 97,000 or so distinct CDR3 sequences, approximately 8% seen once. The clonotype was recovered from a boy younger than 10 with acute lymphoblastic leukemia, due to receive a stem cell transplant. This sample comprised PBMCs, obtained before TCRalphabeta/CD19-depleted stem cell transplant.

The CDR3, as DNA: TGTGCCAGCAGGCTATTGCGGGGGGGCCTTACAGATACGCAGTATTTT. It specifies CASRLLRGGLTDTQYF. The rearrangement joins TRBV12-3 or TRBV12-4 to TRBJ2-3; 9 nucleotides align to TRBD2. The CDR3 length is 16 residues. Trimming removed 6 bases from V and 3 bases from J; junction bases left unmatched: 10.